These 32 T cell receptor beta chains were all obtained from the same sample, sequenced in a study of OX40 agonist ivuxolimab in advanced cancers. Repertoires were generated with immunoSEQ multiplex PCR, while TCRdb's copy carries only in-frame clones and drops some. This table has about 50,000 clones, about 79% appearing once. Sequences were derived from CD4+ or CD8+ T cells sorted from blood, sampled in a trial of the OX40 agonist ivuxolimab. The receptors derive from an adult with an advanced solid tumor such as melanoma, head and neck, liver or kidney cancer.

This clone came up once. The chain recombines TRBV9 with TRBJ1-3; the D gene is possibly TRBD1 (5 bases). This CDR3 spans 17 amino acids. Between the trimmed V and J ends, which lost 0 bases and 0 bases, there was a span of 13 bases. From germline, CDR1 is SGDLS and CDR2 YYNGEE. The CDR3 reads CASSVDYRSASGNTIYF. The DNA for the CDR3 is TGTGCCAGCAGCGTAGATTACAGGTCCGCCTCTGGAAACACCATATATTTT.

J is TRBJ2-4 and V is TRBV4-1, with a tentative D call TRBD1 (5 bases). Trimming took off 1 base at V and 4 bases at J, with 14 bases between the two ends. The CDR3 spans 16 residues. Germline CDR1 is MGHRA and CDR2 is YSYEKL. CDR3 region: CASSQVPDIPKNIQYF. In DNA, the CDR3 is TGCGCCAGCAGCCAAGTGCCGGACATCCCGAAAAACATTCAGTACTTC.

The chain joins TRBV7-2 to TRBJ2-5, with 8 bases that match TRBD1. Trimming at V came to 5 bases and at J to 5 bases, leaving 13 bases not matched to a gene. The germline CDR1 and CDR2 sequences are SGHTA and FQGNSA. This CDR3 is built from 16 residues. This chain's CDR3 is CASSNRGARSWETQYF. CDR3 sequence (DNA): TGTGCCAGCAGCAACAGGGGGGCGAGATCTTGGGAGACCCAGTACTTC.

This chain joins TRBV10-2 and TRBJ1-3; 11 nucleotides match TRBD1. This CDR3 is 14 amino acids long. J lost 6 bases, V lost 6 bases, and 4 bases had no gene match. Looked up from germline, CDR1 is WSHSY and CDR2 is SAAADI. The CDR3 DNA is TGCGCCAGCAGATCGGGACAGGGGGTAAACACCATATATTTT. Amino acids: CASRSGQGVNTIYF.

This chain uses TRBV18 with TRBJ1-5; D gene uncertain. The V end lost 2 bases, the J end lost 5 bases, and 7 bases lay between the germline ends. Germline lookup yields CDR1 KGHSH and CDR2 LQKENI. The CDR3 is made up of 13 amino acids. This CDR3 is CASSPYGDQPQHF. The CDR3 nucleotides read TGTGCCAGCTCACCATACGGGGATCAGCCCCAGCATTTT.

CDR3 protein: CASSPRGPYEQYF. The CDR3 bases are TGTGCCAGCAGCCCCAGGGGGCCCTACGAGCAGTACTTC. The chain joins TRBV27 to TRBJ2-7, with TRBD1 matching 8 bases. The CDR3 has 13 residues. Germline CDR1 and CDR2: MNHEY and SMNVEV (reference sequence). Trimming removed 6 bases from V and 2 bases from J; junction bases left unmatched: 3.

The CDR3 sequence is CASDGEQGANTEAFF. The CDR3 DNA sequence: TGCGCCAGCGATGGGGAACAGGGGGCGAACACTGAAGCTTTCTTT. This chain links TRBV10-1 with TRBJ1-1; 9 nucleotides line up with TRBD1. With V trimmed by 8 bases and J by 1 base, 8 bases remained unmatched. In germline, CDR1 is WNHNN, CDR2 SYGVQD (reference sequence). This CDR3 contains 15 residues.

The rearrangement uses TRBV5-1 and TRBJ2-2; tentative D call: TRBD2 (5 bases). Germline V gene sequence: CDR1 SGHRS, CDR2 YFSETQ. The CDR3 has 16 residues. Trimming removed 2 bases at V and 1 base at J, with 12 bases between. The CDR3 DNA reads TGCGCCAGCAGCTTTGCAAGCGGACTGAACACCGGGGAGCTGTTTTTT. This encodes CASSFASGLNTGELFF.

This clone has a handful of counts. This rearrangement joins TRBV20-1 to TRBJ2-5; D gene uncertain. V lost 7 bases and J 5 bases, leaving 11 bases between the germline ends. This CDR3 is 11 amino acids long. Per the germline V gene, CDR1 is DFQATT and CDR2 is SNEGSKA (reference sequence). CDR3 loop: CSVWGRETQYF. The CDR3 DNA reads as TGCAGTGTGTGGGGTCGGGAGACCCAGTACTTC.

The chain links TRBV7-2 to TRBJ1-2; 7 nucleotides agree with TRBD1. The CDR3 is 13 amino acids. Germline CDR1 reads SGHTA; CDR2 reads FQGNSA. The trim removed 7 bases at V and 4 bases at J, leaving 6 bases unmatched. This CDR3 is CASTPGTVYGYTF. The CDR3 coding sequence is TGTGCCAGCACCCCCGGGACAGTCTATGGCTACACCTTC.

In this sample, this clone turned up once. V and J are TRBV14 and TRBJ2-1, with D hard to call. Germline V CDR1 and CDR2: SGHDN, FVKESK. This CDR3 has 15 residues. Deletions cut 5 bases from V and 3 bases from J, with 14 bases between. The CDR3 sequence is CASSNGRPNYNEQFF. For the CDR3, the DNA is TGTGCCAGCAGCAACGGCAGACCCAACTACAATGAGCAGTTCTTC.

This sequence joins TRBV7-3 and TRBJ2-3, with a tentative D call TRBD2 (6 bases). CDR1 and CDR2 from the germline V gene are SGHTA and FQGTGA. V lost 1 base to trimming and J lost 2 bases, with 10 bases between them. The CDR3 runs 15 residues. This CDR3 is CASSLKSGATDTQYF. CDR3 nucleotides: TGTGCCAGCAGCTTAAAGTCGGGAGCCACAGATACGCAGTATTTT.

The chain recombines TRBV5-4 with TRBJ2-1; 9 nucleotides match TRBD2. Looked up from germline, CDR1 is SGHNT and CDR2 is YYREEE (reference sequence). The junction had 20 bases not matched to a gene; V was cut back by 4 bases and J by 12 bases. The CDR3 totals 17 residues. CDR3 nucleotides: TGTGCCAGCAGCCTTAGCGGGGGCCCGGCAAAGTTCGTTGGGCAGTTCTTC. Translating it yields CASSLSGGPAKFVGQFF.

This clone was seen a handful of times. This CDR3 is CASSLYVGTEAFF. As DNA, the CDR3 is TGTGCCAGCAGCTTGTACGTGGGCACTGAAGCTTTCTTT. This chain links TRBV5-5 with TRBJ1-1; the D is unclear. The CDR3 is 13 residues long. CDR1 is SGHKS, CDR2 YYEKEE, per germline (reference sequence). Between the trimmed V and J ends, which lost 1 base and 4 bases, there was a span of 8 bases. Looking up the rest from reference TRBV5-5 and TRBJ1-1 gives the full variable domain: DAGVTQSPTHLIKTRGQQVTLRCSPISGHKSVSWYQQVLGQGPQFIFQYYEKEERGRGNFPDRFSARQFPNYSSELNVNALLLGDSALYLCASSLYVGTEAFFGQGTRLTVV.

This clone was counted once. The V call is TRBV15, the J call TRBJ2-7; 7 bases align to TRBD2. This CDR3 comprises 14 residues. Germline trimming cut 4 bases from V and 4 bases from J; bases unmatched to any gene: 7. From germline, CDR1 is LNHNV and CDR2 YYDKDF (reference sequence). CDR3 DNA sequence: TGTGCCACCAGCAAGGCGGGGGAAGGGTACGAGCAGTACTTC. Translating it yields CATSKAGEGYEQYF.

The chain uses TRBV7-9 and TRBJ2-7; the match to TRBD2 covers 12 bases. Trimming at V came to 4 bases and at J to 2 bases, leaving 6 bases not matched to a gene. The CDR3 is 16 amino acids. From germline, CDR1 is SEHNR and CDR2 FQNEAQ (reference sequence). This CDR3 reads CASSYTSGGFTYEQYF. CDR3 DNA sequence: TGTGCCAGCAGCTATACTAGCGGGGGGTTTACCTACGAGCAGTACTTC.

Here the CDR3 DNA reads TGTGCCAGCAGCTCCCTGGGCGGGGGAATATCTGAGCAGTTCTTC. It is translated as CASSSLGGGISEQFF. The rearrangement links TRBV9 to TRBJ2-1, with 7 bases that match TRBD2. CDR1 is SGDLS and CDR2 is YYNGEE in the germline V gene. There are 15 residues in the CDR3. V shed 4 bases and J 9 bases; nucleotides not matched to a gene: 13.

This clone is a singleton in its sample. The rearrangement links TRBV7-2 to TRBJ1-5; D unclear. Germline V CDR1 and CDR2: SGHTA, FQGNSA. The CDR3 has 16 amino acids. V was pared by 0 bases and J by 7 bases, with 16 bases between. CDR3 DNA sequence: TGTGCCAGCAGCTTAGCCCGGACGGTTGTAGGGCAGCCCCAGCATTTT. Its protein is CASSLARTVVGQPQHF. Using reference TRBV7-2 and TRBJ1-5 for the parts outside the CDR3, the full variable domain is GAGVSQSPSNKVTEKGKDVELRCDPISGHTALYWYRQSLGQGLEFLIYFQGNSAPDKSGLPSDRFSAERTGGSVSTLTIQRTQQEDSAVYLCASSLARTVVGQPQHFGDGTRLSIL.

The chain carries TRBV4-2 and TRBJ2-2, with unresolved D. Germline values: CDR1 LGHNA, CDR2 YNFKEQ. The CDR3 has 13 amino acids. Trimming removed 5 bases from V and 0 bases from J, with 4 bases in between. The CDR3 sequence is CASSFPNTGELFF. CDR3 DNA sequence: TGTGCCAGCAGCTTCCCGAACACCGGGGAGCTGTTTTTT.

V gene TRBV11-2 combines with J gene TRBJ1-2; D call uncertain. This CDR3 contains 14 residues. V was clipped by 4 bases and J by 4 bases, with 13 bases between them. Germline-derived CDR1 and CDR2 are SGHAT and FQNNGV. The CDR3, as DNA: TGTGCCAGCAGCTCCTTAAGACACCGCTATGGCTACACCTTC. It codes for CASSSLRHRYGYTF.

The rearrangement uses TRBV19 and TRBJ1-5; 8 bases agree with TRBD1. From germline, CDR1 is LNHDA and CDR2 SQIVND (reference sequence). V shed 3 bases, J shed 2 bases, and the junction held 3 bases outside the gene matches. This CDR3 is 15 amino acids long. CDR3 DNA: TGTGCCAGTAGTATGGACAGGGTGGGCAATCAGCCCCAGCATTTT. Its translation: CASSMDRVGNQPQHF.

This clone was detected only a few times. V usage is TRBV29-1 and J usage is TRBJ2-7; 7 nucleotides align to TRBD1. Looked up from germline, CDR1 is SQVTM and CDR2 is ANQGSEA. The CDR3 sequence is 11 residues long. Germline trimming cut 7 bases from V and 5 bases from J; bases unmatched to any gene: 5. In nucleotides, the CDR3 is TGCAGCGCAAGAACAGGGGACGAGCAGTACTTC. This encodes CSARTGDEQYF.

The chain uses TRBV2 and TRBJ2-7; no definite D call. Germline values: CDR1 SNHLY, CDR2 FYNNEI. CDR3 size: 15 residues. V shed 2 bases and J shed 2 bases, with 13 bases lying between them. The CDR3 loop is CASSEKGPPAYEQYF. In DNA, the CDR3 is TGTGCCAGCAGTGAAAAGGGCCCTCCAGCCTACGAGCAGTACTTC. Complete variable domain (other parts from reference TRBV2 and TRBJ2-7): EPEVTQTPSHQVTQMGQEVILRCVPISNHLYFYWYRQILGQKVEFLVSFYNNEISEKSEIFDDQFSVERPDGSNFTLKIRSTKLEDSAMYFCASSEKGPPAYEQYFGPGTRLTVT.

The chain links TRBV27 to TRBJ2-5; 8 bases match TRBD1. The J call may be faulty, since TRBJ2-7 better matches the DNA end. This CDR3 comprises 13 residues. Germline V gene lookup returns CDR1 MNHEY and CDR2 SMNVEV (reference sequence). The DNA of the CDR3 is TGTGCCAGCAGCCCCAGGGGGCCCTACGAGCAGTACTTC. Its translation is CASSPRGPYEQYF.

This clone came up once. The J gene is TRBJ2-1, the V gene TRBV7-9; no clear D. The CDR3 is 16 amino acids. Per the germline V gene, CDR1 is SEHNR and CDR2 is FQNEAQ (reference sequence). Trimming removed 2 bases at V and 5 bases at J, with 16 bases between. CDR3 region: CASSLPRHNADNEQFF. The CDR3 bases are TGTGCCAGCAGCTTACCCCGACATAATGCGGACAATGAGCAGTTCTTC.

The chain has TRBV11-2 and TRBJ1-2; 10 bases map to TRBD1. V shed 2 bases and J 8 bases; nucleotides not matched to a gene: 11. The germline V gene has CDR1 SGHAT and CDR2 FQNNGV. The CDR3 runs 16 residues. CDR3 amino acids: CASSLTNLGQGPGYTF. The CDR3 DNA is TGTGCCAGCAGCTTAACTAATCTGGGACAGGGGCCCGGCTACACCTTC.

This chain uses TRBV4-2 with TRBJ1-3, with D possibly being TRBD1 (6 bases). Trimming removed 1 base from V and 3 bases from J, with 7 bases in between. The CDR3 spans 14 residues. Germline loops: CDR1 LGHNA, CDR2 YNFKEQ. The CDR3 DNA reads as TGTGCCAGCAGCCAAGCAGGGGATGGAAACACCATATATTTT. Encoded protein: CASSQAGDGNTIYF.

DNA of the CDR3: TGTGCCAGTAGCGAGGGACTACGTACTGAAGCTTTCTTT. The encoded protein is CASSEGLRTEAFF. The chain joins TRBV19 to TRBJ1-1, with D maybe TRBD1 (5 bases). The CDR3 loop spans 13 amino acids. CDR1 is LNHDA and CDR2 is SQIVND in the germline V gene (reference sequence). The V end was cut by 6 bases, the J end by 5 bases, with 13 bases between.

In nucleotides, the CDR3 is TGTGCCAGCTCAGGGATTTCACGGCTCTCTAGCACAGATACGCAGTATTTT. This encodes CASSGISRLSSTDTQYF. The chain has TRBV18 and TRBJ2-3; D unresolved. The germline CDR1 and CDR2 sequences are KGHSH and LQKENI. Trimming cost V 5 bases and J 0 bases, with 18 bases left between them. The CDR3 loop spans 17 amino acids.

The chain is built from TRBV5-1 and TRBJ1-1; D gene uncertain. Germline loops: CDR1 SGHRS, CDR2 YFSETQ. The CDR3 contains 13 residues. The V and J ends lost 3 bases and 0 bases respectively, with 6 bases between them. CDR3 in DNA: TGCGCCAGCAGCTACAGAGTGAACACTGAAGCTTTCTTT. This translates into CASSYRVNTEAFF. Full variable domain (missing parts from reference TRBV5-1 and TRBJ1-1): KAGVTQTPRYLIKTRGQQVTLSCSPISGHRSVSWYQQTPGQGLQFLFEYFSETQRNKGNFPGRFSGRQFSNSRSEMNVSTLELGDSALYLCASSYRVNTEAFFGQGTRLTVV.

This rearrangement joins TRBV6-1 to TRBJ2-1; a weak D match, TRBD2 (7 bases). CDR1 is MNHNS and CDR2 is SASEGT in the germline V gene. This CDR3 region has 15 residues. Trimming pared 1 base from V and 5 bases from J, leaving 12 bases between. The CDR3 nucleotides read TGTGCCAGCAGTGAAGGGTGGGGGGGCCACAATGAGCAGTTCTTC. Amino acids: CASSEGWGGHNEQFF.

This sequence joins TRBV19 and TRBJ2-7; tentative D call: TRBD1 (9 bases). Germline loops: CDR1 LNHDA, CDR2 SQIVND (reference sequence). This CDR3 spans 16 amino acids. Trimming took off 7 bases at V and 2 bases at J, with 21 bases between the two ends. CDR3 protein: CASTPQRGTGTYEQYF. CDR3 in DNA: TGTGCCAGTACCCCCCAGCGGGGGACAGGGACCTACGAGCAGTACTTC.